These 3 T cell receptor beta chains were all obtained from the same sample, sequenced in a study of vaccination and CD4 T cells after COVID-19. These receptors are not linked to any known antigen. The Oncomine TCR Beta short-read assay was applied to DNA of cultured CD4+ T cells. TCRdb re-called the PCR reads with MiXCR, one entry per CDR3 protein. The sample carries about 20,000 distinct CDR3 sequences, 55% recorded once. Documented treatment: roughly 10-day PBMC culture with coronavirus spike peptide pools or control peptides (ViraFEST assay). Input material: CD4+ T cells from blood, cultured in vitro. All receptors come from a human donor who had recovered from COVID-19.

The chain is built from TRBV12-3 or TRBV12-4 and TRBJ2-7; D is uncertain. The CDR3 is 13 amino acids. V was shortened by 5 bases and J by 2 bases, with 10 bases between the two germline ends. Here the CDR3 DNA reads TGTGCCAGCAGTGATCTGGTCCCCTACGAGCAGTACTTC. It encodes CASSDLVPYEQYF.

The V call is TRBV21-1, the J call TRBJ2-3; TRBD1 was called by the table and not checked on the DNA. TRBV21-1 is marked as a pseudogene. The CDR3 covers 17 residues. Here the CDR3 reads CASRPIHTLGTTDTQYF. DNA of the CDR3: TGTGCCAGCAGGCCCATTCATACCCTGGGCACCACAGATACGCAGTATTTT.

V and J are TRBV20-1 and TRBJ2-5; no firm D call. Trimming took 2 bases from V and 3 from J, leaving 10 bases between them. The CDR3 runs to 13 residues. CDR1 and CDR2 (germline): DFQATT, SNEGSKA (reference sequence). The CDR3 reads CSARPFLEETQYF. CDR3 nucleotides: TGCAGTGCTAGACCTTTTCTGGAAGAGACCCAGTACTTC.